One and the same sample provided the 14 T cell receptor beta chains below, sequenced in a study of T cell repertoires in cytomegalovirus infection. TCRdb used MiXCR to reprocess the reads, holding one entry per CDR3 protein. The sample includes about 740,000 distinct CDR3 sequences, under 40% of them seen just once. The sample was PBMCs. The receptors were gathered from a human donor in good health (CMV status not recorded). Some clones in this sample may be carry-over from other donors' samples.

The rearrangement joins TRBV14 to TRBJ1-4; possible D gene TRBD1, 6 bases. The CDR3 runs 15 residues. In germline, CDR1 is SGHDN, CDR2 FVKESK. V was shortened by 4 bases and J by 2 bases, with 11 bases between the two germline ends. CDR3 coding DNA: TGTGCCAGCAGCCCGTGGGGGGCCACTAATGAAAAACTGTTTTTT. Translating it yields CASSPWGATNEKLFF.

This clonotype was counted between two and nine times. CDR3 bases: TGTGCCAGCAGAGGACAGTTCAACACTGAAGCTTTCTTT. Translated: CASRGQFNTEAFF. The chain combines TRBV7-9 with TRBJ1-1; D may be TRBD1 (6 bases). The germline V gene encodes CDR1 SEHNR and CDR2 FQNEAQ (reference sequence). Trimming removed 6 bases at V and 2 bases at J, with 10 bases between. CDR3 size: 13 residues.

This clonotype has only one observation. It is likely a read error, because the conserved phenylalanine at the end of the CDR3 is missing. The rearrangement joins TRBV7-6 to TRBJ2-1; D gene uncertain. The CDR3 runs 14 residues. Germline V gives CDR1 SGHVS, CDR2 FNYEAQ. CDR3 in amino acids: CASSLEFSGYEQFL. For the CDR3, the DNA is TGTGCTAGCAGCTTGGAGTTTAGTGGTTATGAGCAGTTCTTA.

J is TRBJ2-1 and V is TRBV15, with D uncertain. Germline CDR1 and CDR2: LNHNV and YYDKDF (reference sequence). This CDR3 spans 17 amino acids. Trimming removed 1 base from V and 8 bases from J, with 21 bases in between. CDR3 coding DNA: TGTGCCACCAGCAGAGCAGCCAGGCCGCTGGGAATGGATGAGCAGTTCTTC. Translating it yields CATSRAARPLGMDEQFF.

This clonotype was counted between two and nine times. The genes are TRBV6-1 and TRBJ1-3, with a possible D match to TRBD1 (6 bases). CDR3 length equals 15 residues. Germline V gene sequence: CDR1 MNHNS, CDR2 SASEGT. Trimming removed 3 bases from V and 0 bases from J, with 9 bases in between. CDR3 sequence reads: CASSELGGSGNTIYF. The CDR3 DNA follows: TGTGCCAGCAGTGAGTTAGGGGGCTCTGGAAACACCATATATTTT.

The chain has TRBV15 and TRBJ1-2, with unresolved D. CDR1 is LNHNV, CDR2 YYDKDF, per germline (reference sequence). V gave up 0 bases and J gave up 4 bases, with 21 bases separating them. This CDR3 contains 18 residues. The CDR3 region is CATSRDPSPNWKFYGYTF. In DNA form, the CDR3 reads TGTGCCACCAGCAGAGATCCCTCACCCAACTGGAAATTCTATGGCTACACCTTC.

On this clonotype: Mismatch with germline at one junction end may stem from a read error. The chain employs TRBV5-3 and TRBJ2-2; tentatively, D is TRBD1 or TRBD2 (5 bases each). TRBV5-3 is annotated as an ORF whose role is uncertain. This CDR3 has 17 residues. The CDR3 bases are TGTGCCAGCAGCTTGGCCCGGGGCAACATAAACCCCGGGGAGCTGTTTTTT. Translating it yields CASSLARGNINPGELFF.

This clonotype was found a few times. The chain couples TRBV11-2 to TRBJ2-2; no firm D call. Germline V gene sequence: CDR1 SGHAT, CDR2 FQNNGV. Deletions cut 1 base from V and 0 bases from J, with 9 bases between. The CDR3 spans 16 residues. The CDR3 is CASSLVLGTNTGELFF. CDR3 nucleotides: TGTGCCAGCAGCTTAGTGCTGGGAACGAACACCGGGGAGCTGTTTTTT.

This clonotype appeared a few times. This chain connects TRBV7-2 to TRBJ2-7, with TRBD1 as a possible D gene (6 bases). The germline V and J ends were trimmed by 3 bases and 5 bases, with 11 bases remaining between them. Germline CDR1 reads SGHTA; CDR2 reads FQGNSA. The CDR3 runs 13 residues. The CDR3 reads CASSLRQVHEQYF. CDR3 DNA: TGTGCCAGCAGCTTGCGACAGGTCCACGAGCAGTACTTC.

Many counts were recorded for this clonotype. This rearrangement joins TRBV6-6 to TRBJ2-5, with a possible D match to TRBD1 (5 bases). Germline-derived CDR1 and CDR2 are MNHNY and SVGAGI (reference sequence). The CDR3 contains 15 residues. Trimming stripped 0 bases from V and 2 bases from J, with 10 bases between. The CDR3 bases are TGTGCCAGCAGTTACTCGAATAGGGGACAAGAGACCCAGTACTTC. Protein product: CASSYSNRGQETQYF.

The V and J genes are TRBV12-3 or TRBV12-4 and TRBJ1-1, with D possibly matching TRBD1 (5 bases). V was trimmed by 5 bases and J by 0 bases, leaving 10 bases between them. The CDR3 consists of 14 residues. The CDR3 loop is CASSPRDLNTEAFF. The CDR3 region has the DNA TGTGCCAGCAGTCCCAGGGACCTGAACACTGAAGCTTTCTTT.

This clonotype was seen ten or more times. The V and J genes are TRBV7-2 and TRBJ1-6, with D uncertain. Looked up from germline, CDR1 is SGHTA and CDR2 is FQGNSA. The CDR3 runs 12 residues. Trimming removed 1 base at V and 13 bases at J, with 8 bases between. The CDR3 region has the DNA TGTGCCAGCAGCTTAGGCCTTCATCCCCTCCACTTT. Translated: CASSLGLHPLHF.

This clonotype was detected only a few times. The chain joins TRBV28 to TRBJ2-7; the match to TRBD2 covers 7 bases. Looked up from germline, CDR1 is MDHEN and CDR2 is SYDVKM. This CDR3 contains 13 residues. V lost 7 bases to trimming and J lost 6 bases; unmatched junction nucleotides: 9. Here the CDR3 reads CASTEGGFREQYF. The CDR3 DNA sequence: TGTGCCAGCACCGAGGGAGGGTTTCGCGAGCAGTACTTC.

This clonotype was seen repeatedly, ten times or more. The chain recombines TRBV6-1 with TRBJ2-3; 11 bases agree with TRBD2. Germline loops: CDR1 MNHNS, CDR2 SASEGT. CDR3 length equals 12 residues. The J segment lost 13 bases and the V segment lost 6 bases, leaving 6 bases of the junction unmatched. The CDR3 DNA reads as TGTGCCAGCAGCATAGCGGGGGGGCCTGAGTATTTT. Amino acids: CASSIAGGPEYF.